Below, 24 T cell receptor beta chains from the same sample are listed, as sequenced in a study of identical twins. MiXCR, applied by TCRdb to the 5' RACE reads, yields one record per CDR3 protein. The sample contains approximately 550,000 distinct CDR3 sequences, more than 20% of which appear only once. These data were likewise used in another study, on yellow fever vaccine responses in identical twins.

Sequencing was carried out using CD4+ T cells sorted from blood. The receptors come from a young woman in good health.

The CDR3 loop reads CASSLVPPAGGGNEQFF. In DNA, the CDR3 is TGCGCCAGCAGCTTGGTCCCACCGGCAGGGGGGGGCAATGAGCAGTTCTTC. The V and J genes are TRBV5-1 and TRBJ2-1; D assignment may be TRBD1 or TRBD2 (7 bases each). The germline V gene encodes CDR1 SGHRS and CDR2 YFSETQ. The CDR3 spans 17 residues. Between the trimmed V and J ends, which lost 0 bases and 6 bases, there was a span of 19 bases. The full variable domain, completed using reference TRBV5-1 and TRBJ2-1, is KAGVTQTPRYLIKTRGQQVTLSCSPISGHRSVSWYQQTPGQGLQFLFEYFSETQRNKGNFPGRFSGRQFSNSRSEMNVSTLELGDSALYLCASSLVPPAGGGNEQFFGPGTRLTVL.

This clonotype was seen more than once but under ten times. The chain joins TRBV24-1 to TRBJ2-1, with 15 nucleotides matching TRBD2. The CDR3 loop spans 16 amino acids. V shed 5 bases, J shed 7 bases, and the junction held 5 bases outside the gene matches. CDR1 and CDR2 from the germline V gene are KGHDR and SFDVKD. The CDR3 region has the DNA TGTGCCACCAGTGGCTACGGGACTAGCGGGAGGAATGAGCAGTTCTTC. Protein product: CATSGYGTSGRNEQFF.

The rearrangement links TRBV10-3 to TRBJ1-2, with a possible D match to TRBD1 (6 bases). The germline V and J ends were trimmed by 2 bases and 12 bases, with 10 bases remaining between them. This CDR3 has 11 residues. Germline V lookup: CDR1 ENHRY, CDR2 SYGVKD. The CDR3 nucleotides are TGTGCCATCAGTGAGGGACAGCGGCACACCTTC. Protein sequence: CAISEGQRHTF.

This clonotype was observed a few times. This chain uses TRBV24-1 with TRBJ2-5; 10 bases are shared with TRBD2. The J segment lost 5 bases and the V segment lost 2 bases, leaving 4 bases of the junction unmatched. The CDR3 runs to 15 residues. Germline CDR1 and CDR2: KGHDR and SFDVKD. The CDR3 DNA reads as TGTGCCACCAGTGATTCCCCAGCGGGAGGGGAGACCCAGTACTTC. Translating gives CATSDSPAGGETQYF.

This clonotype has more than one count but fewer than ten. The gene calls are TRBV5-1 and TRBJ2-1, with 7 positions matching TRBD1. Germline V lookup: CDR1 SGHRS, CDR2 YFSETQ. The CDR3 has 14 residues. Trimming removed 4 bases from V and 6 bases from J; junction bases left unmatched: 7. CDR3: CASSDGTVRNEQFF. DNA of the CDR3: TGCGCCAGCAGCGACGGGACAGTACGCAATGAGCAGTTCTTC.

This clonotype was picked up many times. The genes are TRBV3-1 and TRBJ2-3; D not certain. CDR1 LGHDT and CDR2 YNNKEL come from the germline V gene (reference sequence). The CDR3 runs 17 residues. Trimming pared 0 bases from V and 0 bases from J, leaving 13 bases between. This chain's CDR3 is CASSQDFGRRSTDTQYF. The CDR3 nucleotides read TGTGCCAGCAGCCAAGATTTTGGTCGCAGGAGCACAGATACGCAGTATTTT.

The table lists this clonotype with a few counts. The rearrangement links TRBV5-1 to TRBJ2-2; possibly TRBD1 for D (5 bases). This CDR3 spans 14 amino acids. Germline values: CDR1 SGHRS, CDR2 YFSETQ. Deletions cut 1 base from V and 6 bases from J, with 10 bases between. The CDR3 loop reads CASSLQGSAGELFF. The CDR3 bases are TGCGCCAGCAGCTTGCAGGGCTCGGCCGGGGAGCTGTTTTTT. The full variable domain, with the rest looked up from reference TRBV5-1 and TRBJ2-2, is KAGVTQTPRYLIKTRGQQVTLSCSPISGHRSVSWYQQTPGQGLQFLFEYFSETQRNKGNFPGRFSGRQFSNSRSEMNVSTLELGDSALYLCASSLQGSAGELFFGEGSRLTVL.

This clonotype has more than one count but fewer than ten. The V gene is TRBV28, the J gene TRBJ1-1; 8 bases map to TRBD1. The germline V gene has CDR1 MDHEN and CDR2 SYDVKM. With 5 bases clipped from V and 1 base from J, the junction kept 6 bases outside the gene matches. The CDR3 has 15 residues. DNA for the CDR3: TGTGCCAGCAGTAGACAGACAGGGGCGAACACTGAAGCTTTCTTT. This encodes CASSRQTGANTEAFF. The complete variable domain, with remaining parts taken from reference TRBV28 and TRBJ1-1, reads DVKVTQSSRYLVKRTGEKVFLECVQDMDHENMFWYRQDPGLGLRLIYFSYDVKMKEKGDIPEGYSVSREKKERFSLILESASTNQTSMYLCASSRQTGANTEAFFGQGTRLTVV.

There are a few counts of this clonotype. The chain carries TRBV3-1 and TRBJ2-3; 13 bases are shared with TRBD2. There are 16 residues in the CDR3. The germline V gene has CDR1 LGHDT and CDR2 YNNKEL (reference sequence). V lost 1 base to trimming and J lost 5 bases; unmatched junction nucleotides: 3. CDR3 bases: TGTGCCAGCAGCCAAGGGACTAGCGGGAGCGTAGATACGCAGTATTTT. It specifies CASSQGTSGSVDTQYF.

This clonotype came up a few times. This sequence joins TRBV20-1 and TRBJ1-6, with unresolved D. CDR3 size: 14 residues. Trimming pared 3 bases from V and 10 bases from J, leaving 16 bases between. CDR1 is DFQATT, CDR2 SNEGSKA, per germline (reference sequence). CDR3 in DNA: TGCAGTGCTAGTGGGGATAGCGTGGGATCACCCCTCCACTTT. It encodes CSASGDSVGSPLHF.

This clonotype came up a few times. This chain connects TRBV11-2 to TRBJ1-1; D is perhaps TRBD1 (5 bases). Germline V gives CDR1 SGHAT, CDR2 FQNNGV. This CDR3 comprises 14 residues. V lost 2 bases and J lost 4, with 11 bases in between. The CDR3 protein is CASSLSGRSTEAFF. The CDR3, as DNA: TGTGCCAGCAGCTTATCAGGGAGAAGCACTGAAGCTTTCTTT.

This chain uses TRBV12-3 or TRBV12-4 with TRBJ1-3; a weak D match, TRBD1 (6 bases). The CDR3 sequence is 14 residues long. V was trimmed by 5 bases and J by 11 bases, leaving 19 bases between them. This chain's CDR3 is CASSPRTAQDAIYF. In DNA form, the CDR3 reads TGTGCCAGCAGTCCCAGGACAGCCCAGGATGCCATATATTTT.

V and J are TRBV12-3 or TRBV12-4 and TRBJ1-3; 9 positions match TRBD1. J was trimmed by 2 bases and V by 4 bases; bases with no gene match: 15. There are 19 residues in the CDR3. The CDR3 here is CASSWLRDRAGVPGNTIYF. The CDR3 nucleotides read TGTGCCAGCAGTTGGCTCCGGGACAGGGCCGGGGTCCCTGGAAACACCATATATTTT.

The V call is TRBV29-1, the J call TRBJ1-2, with 7 bases fitting TRBD1. From germline, CDR1 is SQVTM and CDR2 ANQGSEA. The CDR3 has 13 amino acids. V lost 4 bases, J lost 0 bases, and 2 bases stayed unmatched. CDR3: CSVGTGTNYGYTF. CDR3 sequence (DNA): TGCAGCGTTGGGACAGGTACTAACTATGGCTACACCTTC. The variable domain in full, completed from reference TRBV29-1 and TRBJ1-2, reads SAVISQKPSRDICQRGTSLTIQCQVDSQVTMMFWYRQQPGQSLTLIATANQGSEATYESGFVIDKFPISRPNLTFSTLTVSNMSPEDSSIYLCSVGTGTNYGYTFGSGTRLTVV.

This clonotype appeared a few times. The rearrangement joins TRBV18 to TRBJ2-2; D is undetermined. V was pared by 5 bases and J by 6 bases, with 13 bases between. Germline V gene sequence: CDR1 KGHSH, CDR2 LQKENI. This CDR3 has 14 residues. The CDR3 reads CASSGPYSSGELFF. CDR3 DNA: TGTGCCAGCTCAGGCCCCTACTCATCCGGGGAGCTGTTTTTT.

The chain joins TRBV4-1 to TRBJ2-1; 12 bases agree with TRBD2. The germline V gene has CDR1 MGHRA and CDR2 YSYEKL. J was trimmed by 9 bases and V by 0 bases; bases with no gene match: 15. There are 19 residues in the CDR3. The CDR3: CASSQETSGGPRSVSEQFF. Here the CDR3 DNA reads TGCGCCAGCAGCCAAGAGACTAGCGGGGGCCCAAGAAGTGTTAGTGAGCAGTTCTTC.

This chain links TRBV6-1 with TRBJ2-1, with D perhaps matching TRBD2 (6 bases). Trimming shortened V by 3 bases and J by 4 bases, and 10 bases separated the two germline ends. The CDR3 spans 14 residues. In germline, CDR1 is MNHNS, CDR2 SASEGT. CDR3 nucleotide sequence: TGTGCCAGCAGTGACCGGCTAGCGTACAATGAGCAGTTCTTC. It yields the protein CASSDRLAYNEQFF.

The chain carries TRBV20-1 and TRBJ2-5; TRBD2 matches 13 bases. This CDR3 is 14 amino acids long. Germline CDR1 reads DFQATT; CDR2 reads SNEGSKA (reference sequence). V dropped 4 bases and J dropped 8; count of bases not matched to a gene: 7. DNA for the CDR3: TGCAGTGCTACACGGACTAGCGGGGGCTACACCCAGTACTTC. Translation gives CSATRTSGGYTQYF.

This clonotype was detected a few times. This chain links TRBV5-1 with TRBJ2-7; D remains ambiguous. V gave up 8 bases and J gave up 3 bases, with 9 bases separating them. CDR3 length: 11 amino acids. Germline CDR1 is SGHRS and CDR2 is YFSETQ. The CDR3 reads CARWLGYEQYV. The CDR3, as DNA: TGCGCCAGGTGGCTCGGCTACGAGCAGTACGTC.

The CDR3 bases are TGTGCCAGCATGGGCCCCAGCGGGCCCTCCTACGAGCAGTACTTC. Its protein is CASMGPSGPSYEQYF. The rearrangement joins TRBV12-3 or TRBV12-4 to TRBJ2-7; tentative D call: TRBD2 (6 bases). The CDR3 sequence is 15 residues long. V lost 7 bases to trimming and J lost 0 bases, with 16 bases between them.

This clonotype has a handful of counts. This chain joins TRBV10-3 and TRBJ2-2, with 8 bases identical to TRBD1. This CDR3 has 17 amino acids. With 2 bases clipped from V and 2 bases from J, the junction kept 7 bases outside the gene matches. From germline, CDR1 is ENHRY and CDR2 SYGVKD. The DNA of the CDR3 is TGTGCCATCAGTGAGGGTACTACAGGGGGAAACACCGGGGAGCTGTTTTTT. Encoded protein: CAISEGTTGGNTGELFF.

This clonotype has just a few counts. The rearrangement links TRBV18 to TRBJ1-3; D is uncertain. Germline CDR1 is KGHSH and CDR2 is LQKENI. Trimming shortened V by 1 base and J by 1 base, and 8 bases separated the two germline ends. This CDR3 is built from 15 residues. The CDR3 reads CASSPQADSGNTIYF. The CDR3 nucleotides read TGTGCCAGCTCACCACAGGCAGATTCTGGAAACACCATATATTTT.

This clonotype was seen a handful of times. The gene calls are TRBV6-2 or TRBV6-3 and TRBJ2-2; the match to TRBD1 covers 7 bases. V shed 6 bases, J shed 1 base, and the junction held 5 bases outside the gene matches. The CDR3 contains 15 residues. Per the germline V gene, CDR1 is MNHEY and CDR2 is SVGEGT. The CDR3 DNA is TGTGCCAGCAGGCGAACAGGGGTGAACACCGGGGAGCTGTTTTTT. Its protein product is CASRRTGVNTGELFF.

This chain connects TRBV24-1 to TRBJ2-3, with 7 positions matching TRBD2. The CDR3 consists of 14 residues. Germline CDR1 KGHDR, CDR2 SFDVKD. The ends lost 4 bases at V and 6 bases at J; junction bases unmatched: 6. The CDR3 loop reads CATSDPLGGDTQYF. In DNA form, the CDR3 reads TGTGCCACCAGTGACCCCCTGGGAGGGGATACGCAGTATTTT.